This record looks at one T cell receptor beta chain sequence and its context. The entry originates in a study of blood T cell repertoires in COVID-19. Study-level information: Both acute and convalescent COVID-19 samples were obtained from the United States, Italy and Spain.

V shed 9 bases, J shed 3 bases, and the junction held 2 bases outside the gene matches. This CDR3 has 12 residues. CDR1 is LNHDA and CDR2 is SQIVND in the germline V gene (reference sequence). Recruited during active infection, patients (from Seattle) were subsequently followed longitudinally. TCRdb's table, derived via immunoSEQ multiplex PCR, lists solely in-frame clones and lacks some. The table includes hundreds of thousands of clones, around 87% detected once. The chain carries TRBV19 and TRBJ1-1; 9 nucleotides line up with TRBD1. The sample taken for sequencing was peripheral blood. The source is a woman aged 60-75 years with COVID-19, enrolled during active disease. CDR3 sequence reads: CASRDRDTEAFF. The CDR3 DNA reads as TGTGCCAGCAGGGACAGGGACACTGAAGCTTTCTTT.